A single sample is the source of the 14 T cell receptor beta chains below, sequenced in a study of cytomegalovirus exposure and HLA in healthy donors. Primers included in the PCR were 60 Vbeta and 13 Jbeta primers. TCRdb's table, derived via immunoSEQ multiplex PCR, lists solely in-frame clones and lacks some. The table records approximately 160,000 clones, 82% of them present only once. Sequencing input: PBMCs. These receptors were taken from a girl aged 5 to 17 in good health and CMV-seropositive.

The CDR3 coding sequence is TGTGCCAGCAGTGACGGAGGCAGGAACACTGAAGCTTTCTTT. Translation gives CASSDGGRNTEAFF. The rearrangement joins TRBV6-4 to TRBJ1-1; no definite D call. CDR1 is MRHNA, CDR2 SNTAGT, per germline. The V end lost 2 bases, the J end lost 1 base, and 8 bases lay between the germline ends. The CDR3 consists of 14 residues.

This chain connects TRBV30 to TRBJ1-1; 7 bases match TRBD1. Germline lookup yields CDR1 GTSNPN and CDR2 SVGIG (reference sequence). CDR3 size: 14 residues. With 2 bases clipped from V and 3 bases from J, the junction kept 6 bases outside the gene matches. The CDR3 bases are TGTGCCTGGAGTCCTGGCCAGGGGGACACTGAAGCTTTCTTT. Protein sequence: CAWSPGQGDTEAFF.

The count of this clone is one. The CDR3: CSASLSREAFF. CDR3 in DNA: TGCAGTGCTAGTCTCTCCCGTGAAGCTTTCTTT. The chain is built from TRBV20-1 and TRBJ1-1; no clear D. This CDR3 has 11 amino acids. Trimming shortened V by 3 bases and J by 7 bases, and 9 bases separated the two germline ends. CDR1 and CDR2 (germline): DFQATT, SNEGSKA (reference sequence).

This chain links TRBV7-2 with TRBJ2-5; 13 bases map to TRBD2. Germline CDR1 reads SGHTA; CDR2 reads FQGNSA. This CDR3 spans 16 amino acids. V shed 1 base, J shed 6 bases, and the junction held 5 bases outside the gene matches. CDR3 DNA: TGTGCCAGCAGCTTAGGAGGGACTAGCGGGATAAAGACCCAGTACTTC. Its translation is CASSLGGTSGIKTQYF.

The V gene is TRBV6-6, the J gene TRBJ2-3, with 8 nucleotides matching TRBD1. The CDR3 length is 14 residues. With V trimmed by 9 bases and J by 1 base, 6 bases remained unmatched. Germline CDR1 reads MNHNY; CDR2 reads SVGAGI (reference sequence). Written as DNA, the CDR3 is TGTGCCAGTGGACAGGGAGATGGCACAGATACGCAGTATTTT. Translating gives CASGQGDGTDTQYF.

V and J are TRBV9 and TRBJ1-1, with D possibly being TRBD1 (5 bases). Germline assignment: CDR1 SGDLS and CDR2 YYNGEE. This CDR3 has 14 residues. V was shortened by 4 bases and J by 2 bases, with 12 bases between the two germline ends. CDR3 protein: CASSSGKVNTEAFF. Here the CDR3 DNA reads TGTGCCAGCAGCTCAGGGAAGGTTAACACTGAAGCTTTCTTT.

This chain uses TRBV10-3 with TRBJ1-2; no reliable D call. CDR3 length: 12 residues. The germline CDR1 and CDR2 sequences are ENHRY and SYGVKD. V shed 0 bases and J shed 6 bases, with 5 bases lying between them. CDR3 sequence (DNA): TGTGCCATCAGTGAGTCGAGGGATGGCTACACCTTC. Its protein is CAISESRDGYTF.

This chain links TRBV5-5 with TRBJ1-1; 9 positions agree with TRBD1. Germline CDR1 reads SGHKS; CDR2 reads YYEKEE (reference sequence). V gave up 3 bases and J gave up 4 bases; unmatched junction bases: 7. This CDR3 contains 15 residues. The CDR3 region is CASSWSGTGSTEAFF. The DNA for the CDR3 is TGTGCCAGCAGCTGGTCCGGGACAGGGAGCACTGAAGCTTTCTTT.

Only one count was recorded for this clone. This sequence joins TRBV27 and TRBJ2-3, with TRBD2 identical over 9 bases. This CDR3 spans 17 amino acids. CDR1 and CDR2 from the germline V gene are MNHEY and SMNVEV (reference sequence). The trim removed 1 base at V and 6 bases at J, leaving 11 bases unmatched. In DNA form, the CDR3 reads TGTGCCAGCAGTTTATGGGCGGGAGGGCCGTTTACGGATACGCAGTATTTT. Its translation: CASSLWAGGPFTDTQYF.

V usage is TRBV5-4 and J usage is TRBJ2-1, with 8 bases aligning to TRBD2. The V gene end was trimmed by 0 bases and the J gene end by 2 bases; junction bases not matched to a gene: 1. Germline assignment: CDR1 SGHNT and CDR2 YYREEE (reference sequence). The CDR3 runs 15 residues. Here the CDR3 reads CASSLAGGAYNEQFF. The CDR3, as DNA: TGTGCCAGCAGCTTGGCCGGGGGGGCCTACAATGAGCAGTTCTTC.

The chain couples TRBV11-2 to TRBJ1-1; D is ambiguous. This CDR3 is built from 13 residues. Germline CDR1 SGHAT, CDR2 FQNNGV. V was shortened by 5 bases and J by 3 bases, with 10 bases between the two germline ends. The CDR3 DNA sequence: TGTGCCAGCAGCACAACCCATGACACTGAAGCTTTCTTT. Protein product: CASSTTHDTEAFF.

This rearrangement joins TRBV4-3 to TRBJ1-1; D perhaps matches TRBD1 (6 bases). Germline V gives CDR1 LGHNA, CDR2 YSLEER. Trimming cost V 0 bases and J 2 bases, with 10 bases left between them. This CDR3 has 15 residues. CDR3 protein: CASSQDKGHNTEAFF. DNA for the CDR3: TGCGCCAGCAGCCAAGATAAGGGACACAACACTGAAGCTTTCTTT.

There are a few counts of this clone. The rearrangement uses TRBV7-2 and TRBJ1-2; perhaps TRBD1 as D (5 bases). The germline V gene has CDR1 SGHTA and CDR2 FQGNSA. V lost 5 bases to trimming and J lost 7 bases, with 17 bases between them. This CDR3 comprises 14 residues. CDR3 DNA sequence: TGTGCCAGCAGCCCCCAGGCGGGGGAAGGTGGCTACACCTTC. Encoded protein: CASSPQAGEGGYTF.

The rearrangement links TRBV27 to TRBJ2-1; possibly TRBD1 for D (6 bases). Looked up from germline, CDR1 is MNHEY and CDR2 is SMNVEV (reference sequence). Trimming stripped 2 bases from V and 9 bases from J, with 23 bases between. The CDR3 length is 17 residues. The CDR3 sequence is CASSLIPLRAGDVEQFF. CDR3 in DNA: TGTGCCAGCAGTTTAATTCCCCTCAGGGCAGGGGACGTTGAGCAGTTCTTC.